The T cell receptor (beta chain) described here comes from a study of T cells in Graves' hyperthyroidism and ophthalmopathy. The CDR3 regions of TCR beta were amplified from RNA transcripts. Primed by the HTBI set, a first-round RT-PCR was run on the TCR CDR3. TCRdb used MiXCR to reprocess the multiplex PCR reads, holding one entry per CDR3 protein. The sample contains 530,000 or so distinct CDR3 sequences, 17% of which appear only once. The V end was cut by 5 bases, the J end by 2 bases, with 13 bases between. CDR3 length: 15 residues. This sequence was found in a woman aged 18-29 years with Graves' ophthalmopathy. What was sequenced was blood. The rearrangement uses TRBV12-3 or TRBV12-4 and TRBJ1-3; no clear D. The CDR3 nucleotides read TGTGCCAGCAGTGCCCAGTGGACGGCTGGAAACACCATATATTTT. Protein sequence: CASSAQWTAGNTIYF.